The sequence of this T cell receptor beta chain was determined in a study of T cell responses to AZD1222 COVID-19 vaccine. Study-level points and caveats: Among the donors, most were white British and more were female, and clonal diversity was possibly underestimated. The study sampled repertoires only after the peak T cell response. Along spike, vaccine-associated CD4 TCRs were found throughout, with dominance at 160-218 and 743-854.

The CDR3 has 12 amino acids. V was trimmed by 3 bases and J by 4 bases, leaving 6 bases between them. The germline gives CDR1 MNHNS, CDR2 SASEGT. Note on this clone: Its specificity is unknown.

Using immunoSEQ multiplex PCR, the repertoire was profiled, and TCRdb retains in-frame clones only, with some absent. The repertoire consists of about 84,000 clones, with approximately 85% occurring once and the leading ten covering about 12%. The sample was peripheral blood, taken 28 days after the second AZD1222 dose. The TCR originated in an adult who received the AZD1222 COVID-19 vaccine. The genes are TRBV6-1 and TRBJ1-2; no clear D. This chain's CDR3 is CASSDMGYGYTF. CDR3 DNA: TGTGCCAGCAGTGATATGGGCTATGGCTACACCTTC.